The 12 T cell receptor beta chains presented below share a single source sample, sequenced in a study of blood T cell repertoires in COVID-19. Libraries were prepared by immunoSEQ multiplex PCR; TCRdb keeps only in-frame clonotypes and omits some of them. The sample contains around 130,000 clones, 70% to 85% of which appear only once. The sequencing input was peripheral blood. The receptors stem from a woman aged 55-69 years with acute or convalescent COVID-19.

CDR3 loop: CASSYLVREGYTF. CDR3 nucleotide sequence: TGTGCCAGCAGTTACCTTGTACGGGAGGGCTACACCTTC. The rearrangement joins TRBV6-2 or TRBV6-3 to TRBJ1-2; D uncertain. The ends were cut back, 2 bases at V and 8 bases at J, with 12 bases in the middle. Germline assignment: CDR1 MNHEY and CDR2 SVGEGT. The length of the CDR3 is 13 residues.

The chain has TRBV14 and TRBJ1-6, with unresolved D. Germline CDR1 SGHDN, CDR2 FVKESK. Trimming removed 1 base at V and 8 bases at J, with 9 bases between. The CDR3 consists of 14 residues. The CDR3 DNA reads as TGTGCCAGCAGCCAAGCCCCACAAGATTCACCCCTCCACTTT. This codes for CASSQAPQDSPLHF.

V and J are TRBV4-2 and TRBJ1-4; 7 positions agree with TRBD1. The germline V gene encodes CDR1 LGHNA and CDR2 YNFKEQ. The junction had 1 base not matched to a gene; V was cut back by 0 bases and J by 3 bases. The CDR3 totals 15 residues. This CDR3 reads CASSQEGTANEKLFF. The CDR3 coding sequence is TGTGCCAGCAGCCAAGAAGGGACAGCTAATGAAAAACTGTTTTTT.

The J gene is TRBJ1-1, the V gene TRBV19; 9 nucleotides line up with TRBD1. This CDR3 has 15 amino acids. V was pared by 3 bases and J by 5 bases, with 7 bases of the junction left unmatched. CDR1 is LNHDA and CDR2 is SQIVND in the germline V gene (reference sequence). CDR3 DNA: TGTGCCAGTAGTATCAAGGGGACAGGGAAAACTGAAGCTTTCTTT. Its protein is CASSIKGTGKTEAFF.

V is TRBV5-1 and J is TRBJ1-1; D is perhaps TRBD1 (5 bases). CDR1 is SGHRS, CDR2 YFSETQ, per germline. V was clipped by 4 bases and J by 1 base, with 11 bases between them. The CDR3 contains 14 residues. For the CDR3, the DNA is TGCGCCAGCAGCAAGACAGTTACGAACACTGAAGCTTTCTTT. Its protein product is CASSKTVTNTEAFF.

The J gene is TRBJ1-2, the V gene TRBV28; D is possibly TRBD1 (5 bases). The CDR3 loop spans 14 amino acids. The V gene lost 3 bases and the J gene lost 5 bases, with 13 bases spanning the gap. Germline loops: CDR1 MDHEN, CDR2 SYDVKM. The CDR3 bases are TGTGCCAGCAGTTTTGAACAGGCAAATTATGGCTACACCTTC. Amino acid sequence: CASSFEQANYGYTF.

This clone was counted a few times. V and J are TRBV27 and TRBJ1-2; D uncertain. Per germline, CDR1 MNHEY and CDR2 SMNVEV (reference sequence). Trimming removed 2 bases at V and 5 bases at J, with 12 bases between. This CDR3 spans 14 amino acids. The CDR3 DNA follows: TGTGCCAGCAGTTTAAGGCTGGGAGGTTATGGCTACACCTTC. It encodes CASSLRLGGYGYTF.

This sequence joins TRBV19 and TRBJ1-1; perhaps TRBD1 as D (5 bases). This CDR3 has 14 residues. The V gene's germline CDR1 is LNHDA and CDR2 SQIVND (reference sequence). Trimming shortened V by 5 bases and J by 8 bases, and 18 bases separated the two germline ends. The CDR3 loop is CASSPQGLVTEAFF. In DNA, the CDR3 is TGTGCCAGTAGTCCCCAGGGCTTGGTAACCGAAGCTTTCTTT.

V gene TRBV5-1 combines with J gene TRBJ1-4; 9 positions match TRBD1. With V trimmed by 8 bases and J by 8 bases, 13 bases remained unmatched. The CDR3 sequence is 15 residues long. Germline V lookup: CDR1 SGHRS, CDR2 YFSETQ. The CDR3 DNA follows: TGCGCCAGTCGGGACAGGGATGAGGAAGACGAAAAACTGTTTTTT. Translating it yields CASRDRDEEDEKLFF.

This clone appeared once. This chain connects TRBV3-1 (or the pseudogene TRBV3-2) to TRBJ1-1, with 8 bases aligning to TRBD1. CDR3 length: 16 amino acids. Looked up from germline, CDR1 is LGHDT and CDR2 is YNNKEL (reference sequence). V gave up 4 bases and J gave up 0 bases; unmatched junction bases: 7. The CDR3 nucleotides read TGTGCCAGCAGCCGGGACAGGCCGACCTTGAACACTGAAGCTTTCTTT. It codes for CASSRDRPTLNTEAFF.

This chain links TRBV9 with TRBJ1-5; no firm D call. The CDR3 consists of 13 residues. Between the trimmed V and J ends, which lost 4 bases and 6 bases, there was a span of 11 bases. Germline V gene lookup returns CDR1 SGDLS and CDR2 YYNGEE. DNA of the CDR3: TGTGCCAGCAGCTTGAGCCCCTCTCAGCCCCAGCATTTT. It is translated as CASSLSPSQPQHF.

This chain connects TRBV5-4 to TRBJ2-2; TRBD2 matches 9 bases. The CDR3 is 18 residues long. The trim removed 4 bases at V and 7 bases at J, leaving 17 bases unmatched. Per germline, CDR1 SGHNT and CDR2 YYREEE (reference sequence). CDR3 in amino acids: CASSAGGRLAGPNGELFF. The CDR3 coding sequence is TGTGCCAGCAGCGCGGGGGGTCGGCTAGCGGGGCCCAACGGGGAGCTGTTTTTT.